Sequencing of this TCR beta chain was carried out in a study of cytomegalovirus exposure and HLA in healthy donors. Study background: Falling in the Caucasian-associated ancestry cluster were about 80% of around 370 genotyped donors.

Study-level results: Cytomegalovirus status was reportedly diagnosed by the classifier with high sensitivity and specificity. The authors later found HLA-associated TCR beta chains more clonally expanded than equally common others.

PCR employed 60 Vbeta and 13 Jbeta primers. Only in-frame clones appear in the TCRdb table, and some are missing; sequencing was by immunoSEQ multiplex PCR. The top ten hold about 34% of the sample, which has some 77,000 clones, about four fifths seen once. A single count supports this clone. Its target is not known. The sample consisted of PBMCs. The receptor was isolated from a man aged 50-60 years in good health and CMV-seropositive.

The CDR3 DNA sequence: TGTGCCAGCTCACCACCGGCCCTAGCTGAGGGTGAGCAGTTCTTC. It encodes CASSPPALAEGEQFF. This chain uses TRBV18 with TRBJ2-1; D possibly corresponds to TRBD2 (5 bases). CDR3 length: 15 amino acids. The germline V and J ends were trimmed by 0 bases and 9 bases, with 15 bases remaining between them. CDR1 is KGHSH, CDR2 LQKENI, per germline.